The source of this T cell receptor (beta chain) is a study of T cells in Graves' hyperthyroidism and ophthalmopathy. General observations from the study: Researchers found most expanded thyroid clonotypes above 0.001 in blood as well.

The TCR beta CDR3 regions underwent amplification using RNA transcripts as the source. Primed by the HTBI set, a first-round RT-PCR was run on the TCR CDR3. A single record per CDR3 protein comes from TCRdb applying MiXCR to the multiplex PCR reads. The table shows roughly 510,000 distinct CDR3 sequences, with 40% to 50% occurring only once. Germline V gene lookup returns CDR1 LNHNV and CDR2 YYDKDF (reference sequence). The CDR3 covers 12 residues. V shed 5 bases and J shed 4 bases, with 8 bases lying between them. For this clonotype: Its antigen is as yet unknown.

This clonotype was sampled from an adult woman with Graves' disease, either hyperthyroidism or ophthalmopathy (not recorded which). V and J are TRBV15 and TRBJ1-2, with D unclear. What was sequenced was peripheral blood or thyroid tissue (not recorded which). In nucleotides, the CDR3 is TGTGCCACCAGCGTTTTGACCTATGGCTACACCTTC. Translation: CATSVLTYGYTF.